The 28 T cell receptor beta chains reported below all come from one sample, sequenced in a study of T cell repertoires in cytomegalovirus infection (dated by TCRdb to about 2019). The listed sequencing device is Illumina HiSeq 1500. Using fastp at Q25 and MiXCR, TCRdb reprocessed the public reads and kept productive beta chains. When rows share a CDR3 protein, they turn into one entry using the most common DNA and genes. This sample gives around 50,000 distinct CDR3 sequences in total; roughly a fifth of them show up just once. The ten largest clones add up to more than 20% of the sample. What these receptors recognize is not known. What the treatment or condition label conveys for this sample: in vitro stimulation with specific CMV peptide epitopes to enrich CMV-specific T cells. The material was CD8+ T cells from cultured PBMCs, obtained from culture after CMV antigen stimulation. The receptors were gathered from a human donor in good health (CMV status not recorded). Some clones in this sample may be carry-over from other donors' samples.

This clonotype was picked up a small number of times. This chain uses TRBV19 with TRBJ1-6, with a tentative D call TRBD1 (6 bases). Trimming removed 5 bases at V and 0 bases at J, with 23 bases between. Per germline, CDR1 LNHDA and CDR2 SQIVND (reference sequence). The CDR3 runs to 20 residues. CDR3 bases: TGTGCCAGTAGTTTCGACCCGGTTTCGGACAGTAGCTCCTATAATTCACCCCTCCACTTT. Its protein is CASSFDPVSDSSSYNSPLHF.

A few counts support this clonotype. The chain uses TRBV7-8 and TRBJ2-1, with D tentatively TRBD1 or TRBD2 (6 bases each). The CDR3 has 16 residues. The ends were cut back, 2 bases at V and 2 bases at J, with 13 bases in the middle. Germline V gives CDR1 SGHVS, CDR2 FQNEAQ. This CDR3 is CASSLRGATPYNEQFF. DNA of the CDR3: TGTGCCAGCAGCTTAAGGGGGGCGACCCCCTACAATGAGCAGTTCTTC. Together with reference TRBV7-8 and TRBJ2-1, the CDR3 gives the full variable domain: GAGVSQSPRYKVAKRGQDVALRCDPISGHVSLFWYQQALGQGPEFLTYFQNEAQLDKSGLPSDRFFAERPEGSVSTLKIQRTQQEDSAVYLCASSLRGATPYNEQFFGPGTRLTVL.

The rearrangement uses TRBV11-2 and TRBJ2-1, with 13 bases lining up with TRBD2. This CDR3 is built from 15 residues. Germline assignment: CDR1 SGHAT and CDR2 FQNNGV. The ends lost 5 bases at V and 14 bases at J; junction bases unmatched: 12. CDR3 sequence (DNA): TGTGCCAGCAGCACACTAGCGGGGGGGTCGCGGTGGAAGTTCTTC. The encoded protein is CASSTLAGGSRWKFF.

The gene calls are TRBV7-9 and TRBJ2-1; D might be TRBD1 or TRBD2, each matching 6 bases. The CDR3 consists of 15 residues. V was pared by 1 base and J by 6 bases, with 13 bases between. Germline CDR1 reads SEHNR; CDR2 reads FQNEAQ (reference sequence). CDR3: CASSLGIGGPNEQFF. For the CDR3, the DNA is TGTGCCAGCAGCTTAGGAATAGGGGGGCCCAATGAGCAGTTCTTC.

V usage is TRBV5-5 and J usage is TRBJ2-1; D is possibly TRBD2 (5 bases). Trimming took 4 bases from V and 6 from J, leaving 26 bases between them. Germline loops: CDR1 SGHKS, CDR2 YYEKEE (reference sequence). This CDR3 spans 18 amino acids. CDR3 amino acids: CASSTRDRGLPYTNEQFF. CDR3 DNA sequence: TGTGCCAGCAGCACCCGTGATCGCGGGCTTCCGTACACCAATGAGCAGTTCTTC.

This clonotype has just a few counts. This chain connects TRBV4-3 to TRBJ1-3; the match to TRBD1 covers 7 bases. J was trimmed by 2 bases and V by 0 bases; bases with no gene match: 4. Per the germline V gene, CDR1 is LGHNA and CDR2 is YSLEER. The CDR3 extends over 16 amino acids. CDR3 loop: CASSQDSTGAGNTIYF. CDR3 sequence (DNA): TGCGCCAGCAGCCAAGATTCCACAGGGGCTGGAAACACCATATATTTT.

V and J are TRBV5-1 and TRBJ2-5; D is unclear. V lost 0 bases to trimming and J lost 5 bases, with 20 bases between them. The CDR3 sequence is 17 residues long. The germline CDR1 and CDR2 sequences are SGHRS and YFSETQ. CDR3 sequence (DNA): TGCGCCAGCAGCTTGGACTCCGGGTCTTCCAATTTGGAGACCCAGTACTTC. Translated, it gives CASSLDSGSSNLETQYF.

The CDR3 DNA follows: TGTGCCAGCAGCCATTATCGACTAGCTCGGTCCTACGAGCAGTACTTC. It specifies CASSHYRLARSYEQYF. The chain has TRBV11-2 and TRBJ2-7; 7 positions agree with TRBD2. There are 16 residues in the CDR3. The ends lost 5 bases at V and 1 base at J; junction bases unmatched: 11. Germline V lookup: CDR1 SGHAT, CDR2 FQNNGV.

This chain joins TRBV6-5 and TRBJ1-6; the D is unclear. Germline-derived CDR1 and CDR2 are MNHEY and SVGAGI. Trimming took 1 base from V and 7 from J, leaving 11 bases between them. CDR3 length equals 15 residues. The CDR3 protein is CASSYFRHGNSPLHF. Here the CDR3 DNA reads TGTGCCAGCAGTTACTTCCGACACGGGAATTCACCCCTCCACTTT.

This clonotype came up a few times. The chain joins TRBV14 to TRBJ2-4; 7 positions match TRBD1. Trimming cost V 3 bases and J 4 bases; bases outside gene matches: 9. This CDR3 has 16 residues. Germline loops: CDR1 SGHDN, CDR2 FVKESK. The CDR3 coding sequence is TGTGCCAGCAGCCAGGACGCTTCGGGACAGAAAAACATTCAGTACTTC. Translating it yields CASSQDASGQKNIQYF.

The table lists this clonotype with many counts. The rearrangement uses TRBV19 and TRBJ1-5; D may be TRBD1 (6 bases). V shed 10 bases and J shed 1 base, with 14 bases lying between them. Germline V gene lookup returns CDR1 LNHDA and CDR2 SQIVND (reference sequence). The CDR3 has 14 amino acids. The CDR3 region is CATMDRPSNQPQHF. CDR3 sequence (DNA): TGTGCCACCATGGACAGACCGAGCAATCAGCCCCAGCATTTT.

V is TRBV11-2 and J is TRBJ1-1; perhaps TRBD1 as D (6 bases). The germline CDR1 and CDR2 sequences are SGHAT and FQNNGV. Trimming took 4 bases from V and 0 from J, leaving 24 bases between them. The CDR3 has 19 amino acids. CDR3 nucleotides: TGTGCCAGCAGCTCCGGGGGTCGTGGGGGGCTGCCTATGAACACTGAAGCTTTCTTT. It encodes CASSSGGRGGLPMNTEAFF.

The chain links TRBV6-2 or TRBV6-3 to TRBJ2-7; 7 bases are shared with TRBD1. Losses at the gene ends were 7 bases for V and 1 base for J; bases not matched to a gene: 4. This CDR3 contains 13 residues. CDR1 is MNHEY and CDR2 is SVGEGT in the germline V gene. CDR3 bases: TGTGCCAGCAATGACAGGGCTTCCTACGAGCAGTACTTC. Residues: CASNDRASYEQYF.

This clonotype was seen a handful of times. The CDR3 is CASTIRTRDSANNQPQHF. DNA of the CDR3: TGTGCCAGCACCATACGGACGCGGGACAGCGCTAACAATCAGCCCCAGCATTTT. The chain couples TRBV7-3 to TRBJ1-5; 7 bases align to TRBD1. Germline CDR1 SGHTA, CDR2 FQGTGA. The CDR3 contains 18 residues. V was pared by 7 bases and J by 3 bases, with 18 bases of the junction left unmatched.

This clonotype was detected only a few times. The chain couples TRBV7-2 to TRBJ1-1; the match to TRBD1 covers 7 bases. The CDR3 runs 17 residues. V dropped 3 bases and J dropped 4; count of bases not matched to a gene: 14. Germline loops: CDR1 SGHTA, CDR2 FQGNSA. In nucleotides, the CDR3 is TGTGCCAGCAGCTTTGAGTGGGACAGTCCTACCTTCACTGAAGCTTTCTTT. Protein sequence: CASSFEWDSPTFTEAFF.

The J gene is TRBJ2-7, the V gene TRBV7-9; weak D call: TRBD2 (7 bases). The germline gives CDR1 SEHNR, CDR2 FQNEAQ (reference sequence). This CDR3 has 14 amino acids. Trimming stripped 8 bases from V and 1 base from J, with 15 bases between. In nucleotides, the CDR3 is TGTGCCAGCCTTCCCGGGGGGCAGTCCTACGAGCAGTACTTC. Amino acid sequence: CASLPGGQSYEQYF.

This clonotype came up a few times. V usage is TRBV11-2 and J usage is TRBJ2-1; D is possibly TRBD2 (5 bases). Trimming took 3 bases from V and 1 from J, leaving 13 bases between them. Germline loops: CDR1 SGHAT, CDR2 FQNNGV. The CDR3 has 16 amino acids. In DNA form, the CDR3 reads TGTGCCAGCAGCTTCAACGGGATCCCATCCTACAATGAGCAGTTCTTC. It specifies CASSFNGIPSYNEQFF.

This clonotype has more than one count but fewer than ten. The V and J genes are TRBV7-6 and TRBJ1-1, with D possibly matching TRBD1 (5 bases). This CDR3 comprises 15 residues. Germline CDR1 SGHVS, CDR2 FNYEAQ. V lost 2 bases, J lost 0 bases, and 10 bases lay in between. This chain's CDR3 is CASSLRGDLNTEAFF. The CDR3 DNA reads TGTGCCAGCAGCTTAAGGGGCGATCTGAACACTGAAGCTTTCTTT.

The chain couples TRBV7-2 to TRBJ2-3, with 7 bases matching TRBD2. This CDR3 spans 16 amino acids. Germline V CDR1 and CDR2: SGHTA, FQGNSA. V lost 4 bases and J lost 2; bases outside the gene matches: 9. The CDR3 DNA reads as TGTGCCAGCAGCTGGTCTAGCGGCCTATACACAGATACGCAGTATTTT. Translation gives CASSWSSGLYTDTQYF.

This clonotype came up a few times. CDR3 residues: CASSQESGGGPYNEQFF. The CDR3 region has the DNA TGTGCCAGCAGCCAAGAAAGTGGCGGGGGGCCCTACAATGAGCAGTTCTTC. This chain joins TRBV3-1 and TRBJ2-1, with 8 bases aligning to TRBD2. This CDR3 spans 17 amino acids. Looked up from germline, CDR1 is LGHDT and CDR2 is YNNKEL (reference sequence). V lost 0 bases to trimming and J lost 2 bases; unmatched junction nucleotides: 6.

The V call is TRBV12-3 or TRBV12-4, the J call TRBJ2-1; 8 bases fit TRBD2. The CDR3 spans 16 residues. V lost 2 bases to trimming and J lost 2 bases; unmatched junction nucleotides: 5. The CDR3 here is CASSLFTSGPYNEQFF. In DNA, the CDR3 is TGTGCCAGCAGTTTATTTACTAGCGGTCCCTACAATGAGCAGTTCTTC.

The CDR3: CASSPLTGSTNEKLFF. Written as DNA, the CDR3 is TGTGCCAGTAGTCCACTTACCGGGTCAACTAATGAAAAACTGTTTTTT. The chain recombines TRBV19 with TRBJ1-4; no reliable D call. Per germline, CDR1 LNHDA and CDR2 SQIVND (reference sequence). This CDR3 comprises 16 residues. Trimming took off 5 bases at V and 0 bases at J, with 13 bases between the two ends. Drawing the rest from reference TRBV19 and TRBJ1-4, the complete variable domain is DGGITQSPKYLFRKEGQNVTLSCEQNLNHDAMYWYRQDPGQGLRLIYYSQIVNDFQKGDIAEGYSVSREKKESFPLTVTSAQKNPTAFYLCASSPLTGSTNEKLFFGSGTQLSVL.

V and J are TRBV7-8 and TRBJ2-7; possibly TRBD1 or TRBD2 for D (5 bases each). Germline CDR1 SGHVS, CDR2 FQNEAQ. CDR3 length: 13 residues. V was pared by 1 base and J by 5 bases, with 9 bases between. This CDR3 reads CASSLGGRNEQYF. The CDR3 coding sequence is TGTGCCAGCAGCTTAGGGGGACGGAACGAGCAGTACTTC.

The sample holds a few counts of this clonotype. The CDR3 DNA reads TGTGCCAGCATGGCCGGAGGGGGCGGTTCCTACGAGCAGTACTTC. Translated, it gives CASMAGGGGSYEQYF. The rearrangement links TRBV12-3 or TRBV12-4 to TRBJ2-7, with D maybe TRBD1 (7 bases). V was pared by 7 bases and J by 1 base, with 17 bases between. The CDR3 totals 15 residues.

This clonotype was recorded many times. The chain uses TRBV4-3 and TRBJ2-4, with unresolved D. V was pared by 0 bases and J by 7 bases, with 13 bases between. CDR3 size: 15 residues. Per germline, CDR1 LGHNA and CDR2 YSLEER. As DNA, the CDR3 is TGCGCCAGCAGCCAAGATCCCAGCGCAATTAACATTCAGTACTTC. It translates to CASSQDPSAINIQYF.

Written as DNA, the CDR3 is TGCGCCAGCAGCCAAGATCCCTTGGCTAGCGGTGATACGCAGTATTTT. Translated: CASSQDPLASGDTQYF. The rearrangement uses TRBV4-3 and TRBJ2-3, with 7 nucleotides matching TRBD2. Germline V CDR1 and CDR2: LGHNA, YSLEER. The CDR3 consists of 16 residues. The V segment lost 0 bases and the J segment 6 bases; nucleotides outside the gene matches: 9.

This clonotype was counted only a few times. The rearrangement links TRBV12-3 or TRBV12-4 to TRBJ1-5; D gene uncertain. The ends were cut back, 1 base at V and 3 bases at J, with 7 bases in the middle. The CDR3 spans 14 residues. DNA of the CDR3: TGTGCCAGCAGTTTAGAAGGTCCCAATCAGCCCCAGCATTTT. It is translated as CASSLEGPNQPQHF.

The chain recombines TRBV7-9 with TRBJ2-1; perhaps D is TRBD1 or TRBD2 (5 bases each). Trimming left V 5 bases short and J 6 bases short, with 20 bases between. CDR3 length: 16 amino acids. Germline CDR1 SEHNR, CDR2 FQNEAQ (reference sequence). The CDR3 region is CASSPVAGEGRNEQFF. CDR3 nucleotide sequence: TGTGCCAGCAGCCCTGTTGCAGGTGAGGGACGCAATGAGCAGTTCTTC.